A single sample gave rise to the 14 T cell receptor beta chains below, sequenced in a study of cytomegalovirus exposure and HLA in healthy donors. Data came from immunoSEQ multiplex PCR; TCRdb stores just in-frame clones and leaves some out. The profile covers over 150,000 clones, with 85% to 90% appearing a single time and roughly 6% taken by the ten largest. The specimen was PBMCs. The receptors were sampled from a woman in her 30s in good health and CMV-seronegative.

The rearrangement uses TRBV4-1 and TRBJ1-5; tentatively, D is TRBD1 (5 bases). The CDR3 has 15 residues. V was shortened by 0 bases and J by 9 bases, with 15 bases between the two germline ends. Germline V CDR1 and CDR2: MGHRA, YSYEKL. The CDR3 sequence: CASSQDGTSSGPQHF. The CDR3 DNA reads TGCGCCAGCAGCCAAGACGGGACGTCCAGCGGGCCCCAGCATTTT.

The chain employs TRBV6-5 and TRBJ2-7; weak D call: TRBD2 (6 bases). Per germline, CDR1 MNHEY and CDR2 SVGAGI. The CDR3 loop spans 16 amino acids. V was trimmed by 0 bases and J by 7 bases, leaving 19 bases between them. CDR3 in amino acids: CASSYSQGGSRGEQYF. The CDR3 DNA follows: TGTGCCAGCAGTTACTCCCAGGGAGGAAGCCGGGGAGAGCAGTACTTC.

This clone was seen just once. V is TRBV5-6 and J is TRBJ2-1; D unclear. The CDR3 extends over 11 amino acids. Trimming left V 3 bases short and J 14 bases short, with 12 bases between. In germline, CDR1 is SGHDT, CDR2 YYEEEE. CDR3 protein: CASSYGLLEFF. The CDR3 DNA sequence: TGTGCCAGCAGCTACGGGCTATTGGAGTTCTTC.

This chain joins TRBV6-5 and TRBJ2-7; no definite D call. V gave up 4 bases and J gave up 5 bases, with 18 bases separating them. CDR1 and CDR2 (germline): MNHEY, SVGAGI. The CDR3 runs 15 residues. The CDR3 bases are TGTGCCAGCAGTTCTACTACAGCGCCTGGGGACGAGCAGTACTTC. Protein: CASSSTTAPGDEQYF.

The J gene is TRBJ2-2, the V gene TRBV5-1; the match to TRBD1 covers 8 bases. The CDR3 covers 16 residues. V shed 0 bases, J shed 3 bases, and the junction held 4 bases outside the gene matches. Germline CDR1 is SGHRS and CDR2 is YFSETQ. The CDR3, as DNA: TGCGCCAGCAGCTTGGCCGGGACAGGAGACACCGGGGAGCTGTTTTTT. Residues: CASSLAGTGDTGELFF.

The V gene is TRBV27, the J gene TRBJ2-1; TRBD2 aligns across 9 bases. The CDR3 loop spans 16 amino acids. With 2 bases clipped from V and 4 bases from J, the junction kept 6 bases outside the gene matches. Germline V gene sequence: CDR1 MNHEY, CDR2 SMNVEV (reference sequence). CDR3 nucleotides: TGTGCCAGCAGTTTAGCGGGAGGGAATCCTTACAATGAGCAGTTCTTC. Translation gives CASSLAGGNPYNEQFF.

This chain joins TRBV6-1 and TRBJ2-1; D gene ambiguous. The CDR3 has 14 residues. V lost 3 bases, J lost 4 bases, and 10 bases lay in between. Germline values: CDR1 MNHNS, CDR2 SASEGT. The CDR3 region has the DNA TGTGCCAGCAGTGACAGGTTTCGGTACAATGAGCAGTTCTTC. This codes for CASSDRFRYNEQFF.

In DNA form, the CDR3 reads TGTGCCAGCAGCCCCCAGTCTGGGAATACGCAGTATTTT. Translation gives CASSPQSGNTQYF. The rearrangement joins TRBV7-8 to TRBJ2-3; D remains unclear. With 5 bases removed from V and 7 bases from J, the gap between germline ends came to 13 bases. From germline, CDR1 is SGHVS and CDR2 FQNEAQ. This CDR3 has 13 amino acids. Based on the CDR3 plus reference TRBV7-8 and TRBJ2-3, the full variable domain is GAGVSQSPRYKVAKRGQDVALRCDPISGHVSLFWYQQALGQGPEFLTYFQNEAQLDKSGLPSDRFFAERPEGSVSTLKIQRTQQEDSAVYLCASSPQSGNTQYFGPGTRLTVL.

The rearrangement uses TRBV7-3 and TRBJ2-1, with D uncertain. V lost 1 base and J lost 3, with 4 bases in between. The CDR3 has 13 residues. The germline CDR1 and CDR2 sequences are SGHTA and FQGTGA. The CDR3 DNA reads TGTGCCAGCAGCTTAATGGGCTACAATGAGCAGTTCTTC. Translated, it gives CASSLMGYNEQFF.

The V gene is TRBV7-7, the J gene TRBJ2-5; D may be TRBD1 or TRBD2 (6 bases each). This CDR3 is built from 15 residues. Trimming shortened V by 1 base and J by 5 bases, and 14 bases separated the two germline ends. Germline V gene lookup returns CDR1 SSHAT and CDR2 FNYEAQ (reference sequence). The CDR3 is CASSLELGGWETQYF. The CDR3 nucleotides are TGTGCCAGCAGCTTAGAACTGGGGGGCTGGGAGACCCAGTACTTC.

The chain links TRBV11-1 to TRBJ2-6; the D gene could be TRBD1 or TRBD2 (6 bases each). This CDR3 has 15 residues. Looked up from germline, CDR1 is SGHAT and CDR2 is FQDESV (reference sequence). V gave up 0 bases and J gave up 12 bases, with 15 bases separating them. CDR3 sequence reads: CASSLARDMIGVLTF. CDR3 nucleotides: TGTGCCAGCAGCTTAGCGCGGGACATGATCGGCGTCCTGACTTTC.

V and J are TRBV4-3 and TRBJ1-4, with D uncertain. The CDR3 spans 14 residues. Germline-derived CDR1 and CDR2 are LGHNA and YSLEER. The V and J ends lost 2 bases and 4 bases respectively, with 8 bases between them. CDR3 residues: CASSQTGYNEKLFF. CDR3 bases: TGCGCCAGCAGCCAAACGGGGTATAATGAAAAACTGTTTTTT.

This clone was seen once. The chain employs TRBV27 and TRBJ2-6; D is undetermined. CDR1 and CDR2 (germline): MNHEY, SMNVEV (reference sequence). V lost 5 bases and J 0 bases, leaving 5 bases between the germline ends. The CDR3 consists of 14 residues. Here the CDR3 reads CASSRNSGANVLTF. The CDR3 DNA reads TGTGCCAGCAGTAGGAACTCTGGGGCCAACGTCCTGACTTTC.

The chain recombines TRBV13 with TRBJ2-7; the match to TRBD1 covers 8 bases. CDR3 length: 13 amino acids. Per the germline V gene, CDR1 is PRHDT and CDR2 is FYEKMQ (reference sequence). The J segment lost 6 bases and the V segment lost 5 bases, leaving 6 bases of the junction unmatched. The CDR3: CASSRLTGAEQYF. The DNA for the CDR3 is TGTGCCAGCAGCCGCTTGACAGGGGCCGAGCAGTACTTC.